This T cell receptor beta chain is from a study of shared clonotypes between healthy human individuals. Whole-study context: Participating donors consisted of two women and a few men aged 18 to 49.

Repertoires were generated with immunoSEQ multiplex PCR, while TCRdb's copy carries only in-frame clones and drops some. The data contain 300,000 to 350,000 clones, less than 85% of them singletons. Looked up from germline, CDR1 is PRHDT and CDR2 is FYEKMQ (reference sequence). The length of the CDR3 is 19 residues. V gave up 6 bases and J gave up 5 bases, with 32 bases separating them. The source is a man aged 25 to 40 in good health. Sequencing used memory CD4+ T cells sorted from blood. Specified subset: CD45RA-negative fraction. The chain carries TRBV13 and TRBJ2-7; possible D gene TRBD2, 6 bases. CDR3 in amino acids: CASSFSAWRRDSSTHEQYF. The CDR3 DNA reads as TGTGCCAGCAGTTTCTCTGCGTGGCGCCGGGACTCCTCCACCCACGAGCAGTACTTC.